This T cell receptor (beta chain) was found in a study of CD8 T cells in Susac syndrome. Trimming took off 1 base at V and 5 bases at J, with 8 bases between the two ends. CDR1 is DFQATT and CDR2 is SNEGSKA in the germline V gene (reference sequence). The CDR3 has 12 residues. Random-hexamer reverse transcription was applied to roughly 0.5 to 1 ug RNA. An immunoSEQ multiplex PCR amplified TCR beta CDR3 over 54 Vbeta and 13 Jbeta. TCRdb called the immunoSEQ multiplex PCR reads again in MiXCR, with one record for every CDR3 protein. Here the sample spans nearly 200,000 distinct CDR3 sequences, nearly 95% being singletons.

The V gene is TRBV20-1, the J gene TRBJ2-5; D not resolved. This TCR derives from a human donor with multiple sclerosis. Sequenced material: CD4+ T cells from PBMCs. The CDR3 coding sequence is TGCAGTGCTAGAGGGCCACATGAGACCCAGTACTTC. Translating it yields CSARGPHETQYF.